A single sample is the source of the 22 T cell receptor beta chains below, sequenced in a study of blood T cell repertoires in COVID-19. TCRdb's copy holds only in-frame clones and misses some; the assay was immunoSEQ multiplex PCR. Among about 50,000 clones listed, roughly nine tenths were seen once. The sequenced sample was peripheral blood. These receptors all come from a human donor with active COVID-19. The donor label of this sample is uncertain.

The V gene is TRBV11-2, the J gene TRBJ1-2; 10 positions agree with TRBD1. Trimming removed 5 bases from V and 6 bases from J; junction bases left unmatched: 12. This CDR3 spans 16 amino acids. Germline assignment: CDR1 SGHAT and CDR2 FQNNGV. This CDR3 is CASSIRSLTGGHGYTF. The CDR3 coding sequence is TGTGCCAGCAGCATACGCTCGCTGACAGGGGGCCATGGCTACACCTTC.

This chain uses TRBV19 with TRBJ1-2; D ambiguous. Germline V gene lookup returns CDR1 LNHDA and CDR2 SQIVND (reference sequence). The CDR3 runs 12 residues. Trimming took off 3 bases at V and 4 bases at J, with 6 bases between the two ends. In nucleotides, the CDR3 is TGTGCCAGTAGTATGACACTCTATGGCTACACCTTC. Its protein is CASSMTLYGYTF.

This clone was recorded only once. The genes are TRBV4-1 and TRBJ1-5, with 10 bases matching TRBD1. The CDR3 extends over 18 amino acids. J gave up 4 bases and V 0 bases, and 9 bases lay outside the gene matches. Germline V gene data show CDR1 as MGHRA and CDR2 as YSYEKL. The CDR3 DNA reads TGCGCCAGCAGCCAAGATTGGTTGCCGGGACAGGGGAATCAGCCCCAGCATTTT. It translates to CASSQDWLPGQGNQPQHF.

The chain joins TRBV3-1 (or the pseudogene TRBV3-2) to TRBJ2-3; tentative D call: TRBD2 (5 bases). The V gene's germline CDR1 is LGHDT and CDR2 YNNKEL (reference sequence). The CDR3 covers 15 residues. V was clipped by 2 bases and J by 2 bases, with 11 bases between them. The CDR3 loop is CASSQLAYTTDTQYF. The CDR3 DNA sequence: TGTGCCAGCAGCCAATTAGCGTACACCACAGATACGCAGTATTTT.

The genes are TRBV7-2 and TRBJ2-1; 8 bases map to TRBD1. The CDR3 has 15 residues. After removal of 2 bases from V and 9 bases from J, the junction contained 9 bases not matched to a gene. CDR1 is SGHTA, CDR2 FQGNSA, per germline. Here the CDR3 reads CASSLRPQGAGEQFF. As DNA, the CDR3 is TGTGCCAGCAGCTTACGGCCGCAGGGGGCGGGTGAGCAGTTCTTC.

This chain connects TRBV19 to TRBJ1-4; 7 nucleotides match TRBD1. CDR1 is LNHDA, CDR2 SQIVND, per germline (reference sequence). This CDR3 has 16 amino acids. The trim removed 8 bases at V and 4 bases at J, leaving 13 bases unmatched. The chain's CDR3 is CASAGGRDRYNEKLFF. The CDR3 coding sequence is TGTGCCAGTGCCGGGGGCCGGGACAGATATAATGAAAAACTGTTTTTT.

V and J are TRBV12-3 or TRBV12-4 and TRBJ2-1, with 8 bases aligning to TRBD2. This CDR3 has 13 residues. The J segment lost 5 bases and the V segment lost 7 bases, leaving 4 bases of the junction unmatched. The DNA of the CDR3 is TGTGCCAGCAACGGGGGGGCCCACAATGAGCAGTTCTTC. It encodes CASNGGAHNEQFF.

The chain links TRBV19 to TRBJ2-6, with TRBD1 identical over 7 bases. The J segment lost 0 bases and the V segment lost 6 bases, leaving 5 bases of the junction unmatched. The CDR3 spans 16 residues. Germline assignment: CDR1 LNHDA and CDR2 SQIVND (reference sequence). CDR3: CASRRTGTSGANVLTF. In DNA, the CDR3 is TGTGCCAGTAGGAGGACAGGTACCTCTGGGGCCAACGTCCTGACTTTC. Full variable domain (outside the CDR3, taken from reference TRBV19 and TRBJ2-6): DGGITQSPKYLFRKEGQNVTLSCEQNLNHDAMYWYRQDPGQGLRLIYYSQIVNDFQKGDIAEGYSVSREKKESFPLTVTSAQKNPTAFYLCASRRTGTSGANVLTFGAGSRLTVL.

The V and J genes are TRBV18 and TRBJ1-2; 8 positions match TRBD1. Germline V lookup: CDR1 KGHSH, CDR2 LQKENI. CDR3 length: 14 residues. Trimming cost V 3 bases and J 5 bases; bases outside gene matches: 5. In DNA form, the CDR3 reads TGTGCCAGCTCACCGGGACAGGAGACGTATGGCTACACCTTC. Translation gives CASSPGQETYGYTF.

This clone was found a few times. The CDR3: CASSPPARGTEAFF. The DNA for the CDR3 is TGTGCCAGCAGTCCCCCCGCCCGGGGCACTGAAGCTTTCTTT. The J gene is TRBJ1-1, the V gene TRBV28; unclear D gene. Per germline, CDR1 MDHEN and CDR2 SYDVKM. Trimming shortened V by 5 bases and J by 4 bases, and 14 bases separated the two germline ends. The CDR3 is 14 amino acids.

The chain uses TRBV2 and TRBJ2-1; 10 bases are a match to TRBD1. Germline V gene lookup returns CDR1 SNHLY and CDR2 FYNNEI. The CDR3 runs to 15 residues. The ends lost 4 bases at V and 7 bases at J; junction bases unmatched: 7. Here the CDR3 DNA reads TGTGCCAGCAGTGCCGGGACAGGGGCGGGGAATGAGCAGTTCTTC. Protein product: CASSAGTGAGNEQFF.

There are a few counts of this clone. The J gene is TRBJ1-1, the V gene TRBV19, with a possible D match to TRBD1 (6 bases). The CDR3 has 13 amino acids. CDR1 and CDR2 from the germline V gene are LNHDA and SQIVND (reference sequence). Trimming removed 8 bases from V and 0 bases from J, with 10 bases in between. The CDR3 sequence is CASQGYMNTEAFF. In nucleotides, the CDR3 is TGTGCCAGTCAGGGGTATATGAACACTGAAGCTTTCTTT.

The J gene is TRBJ2-7, the V gene TRBV21-1; TRBD2, the D gene given by the table, was not confirmed from the DNA. TRBV21-1 is assigned pseudogene status. The CDR3 extends over 18 amino acids. CDR3 sequence reads: CASSTNSRPGLEIYEQYF. CDR3 DNA sequence: TGTGCCAGCAGCACTAATTCCAGACCGGGACTAGAGATCTACGAGCAGTACTTC.

This chain connects TRBV5-1 to TRBJ1-2; TRBD1 agrees at 7 bases. Germline V gene data show CDR1 as SGHRS and CDR2 as YFSETQ. CDR3 length equals 14 residues. V shed 4 bases, J shed 3 bases, and the junction held 6 bases outside the gene matches. The CDR3 here is CASSKGTADYGYTF. As DNA, the CDR3 is TGCGCCAGCAGCAAAGGGACAGCAGACTATGGCTACACCTTC.

V and J are TRBV11-3 and TRBJ2-1; D is ambiguous. The germline V gene encodes CDR1 SGHNT and CDR2 YENEEA. CDR3 length: 14 amino acids. V lost 0 bases to trimming and J lost 6 bases, with 9 bases between them. CDR3 loop: CASSLDPQSNEQFF. The CDR3 nucleotides read TGTGCCAGCAGCTTAGATCCTCAGTCCAATGAGCAGTTCTTC.

J is TRBJ2-3 and V is TRBV19, with 8 bases that match TRBD2. Germline lookup yields CDR1 LNHDA and CDR2 SQIVND (reference sequence). V lost 5 bases and J lost 5; bases outside the gene matches: 9. The CDR3 covers 15 residues. The CDR3 DNA reads TGTGCCAGTAGTGGTAGCGGGGCTGCAGAAGATACGCAGTATTTT. It yields the protein CASSGSGAAEDTQYF.

This chain uses TRBV4-2 with TRBJ2-1; 14 bases align to TRBD2. The CDR3 extends over 15 amino acids. V was clipped by 0 bases and J by 9 bases; unmatched bases: 1. CDR1 is LGHNA and CDR2 is YNFKEQ in the germline V gene. The CDR3 DNA reads as TGTGCCAGCAGCCAAGAGGGGACTAGCGGGGGTGAGCAGTTCTTC. Its protein is CASSQEGTSGGEQFF.

This clone was found a few times. CDR3 sequence (DNA): TGTGCCAGTAGTAGACAGGGTATGAACACTGAAGCTTTCTTT. Translated, it gives CASSRQGMNTEAFF. The V and J genes are TRBV19 and TRBJ1-1; 7 bases align to TRBD1. The CDR3 covers 14 residues. The germline V gene has CDR1 LNHDA and CDR2 SQIVND (reference sequence). V shed 4 bases, J shed 0 bases, and the junction held 2 bases outside the gene matches.

This clone was seen a single time. The chain has TRBV6-1 and TRBJ1-1, with D possibly TRBD1 on 5 matching bases. Germline values: CDR1 MNHNS, CDR2 SASEGT. The CDR3 contains 15 residues. V lost 1 base to trimming and J lost 5 bases, with 14 bases between them. The CDR3 DNA reads as TGTGCCAGCAGTGAAGACCTAACAGGAGGGACTGAAGCTTTCTTT. Translated: CASSEDLTGGTEAFF.

This clone was detected only once. This CDR3 reads CASSLGNTQYF. The CDR3 region has the DNA TGTGCCAGCAGTTTGGGCAATACGCAGTATTTT. The chain couples TRBV12-3 or TRBV12-4 to TRBJ2-3; D not certain. Trimming removed 3 bases at V and 7 bases at J, with 5 bases between. The CDR3 runs to 11 residues.

This clone was counted between two and nine times. The rearrangement links TRBV19 to TRBJ2-7; tentatively, D is TRBD2 (7 bases). Germline CDR1 reads LNHDA; CDR2 reads SQIVND (reference sequence). Trimming shortened V by 7 bases and J by 1 base, and 14 bases separated the two germline ends. This CDR3 has 14 amino acids. Here the CDR3 reads CASTMGGTSYEQYF. Written as DNA, the CDR3 is TGTGCCAGTACCATGGGAGGGACATCCTACGAGCAGTACTTC.

The gene calls are TRBV27 and TRBJ2-3; 9 nucleotides agree with TRBD2. This CDR3 is 17 amino acids long. Germline CDR1 and CDR2: MNHEY and SMNVEV (reference sequence). V was pared by 10 bases and J by 1 base, with 15 bases of the junction left unmatched. CDR3 DNA: TGTGCCACCGGGGTAGCGGGAGTAATAAGCGGCACAGATACGCAGTATTTT. Its translation is CATGVAGVISGTDTQYF.